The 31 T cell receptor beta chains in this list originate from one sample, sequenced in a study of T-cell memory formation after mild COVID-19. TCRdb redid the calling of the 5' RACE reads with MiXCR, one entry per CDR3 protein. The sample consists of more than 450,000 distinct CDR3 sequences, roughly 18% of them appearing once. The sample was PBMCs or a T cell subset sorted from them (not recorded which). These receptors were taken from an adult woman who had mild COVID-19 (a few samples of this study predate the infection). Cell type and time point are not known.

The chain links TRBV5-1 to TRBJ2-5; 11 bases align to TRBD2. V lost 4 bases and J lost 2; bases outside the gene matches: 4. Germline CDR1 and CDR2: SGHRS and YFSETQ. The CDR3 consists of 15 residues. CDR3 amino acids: CASSAGLAEQETQYF. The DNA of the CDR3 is TGCGCCAGCAGCGCGGGACTAGCGGAACAAGAGACCCAGTACTTC.

The CDR3 sequence is CASSLWTGNPDTQYF. The CDR3 coding sequence is TGCGCCAGCAGCCTTTGGACAGGGAACCCAGATACGCAGTATTTT. The rearrangement links TRBV4-1 to TRBJ2-3; 8 bases match TRBD1. After removal of 4 bases from V and 4 bases from J, the junction contained 7 bases not matched to a gene. Germline lookup yields CDR1 MGHRA and CDR2 YSYEKL. The CDR3 has 15 residues.

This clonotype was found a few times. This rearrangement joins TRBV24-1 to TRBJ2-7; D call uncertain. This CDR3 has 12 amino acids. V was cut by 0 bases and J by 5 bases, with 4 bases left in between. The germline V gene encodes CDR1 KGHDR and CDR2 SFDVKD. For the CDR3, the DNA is TGTGCCACCAGTGATTTGGAGGACGAGCAGTACTTC. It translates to CATSDLEDEQYF.

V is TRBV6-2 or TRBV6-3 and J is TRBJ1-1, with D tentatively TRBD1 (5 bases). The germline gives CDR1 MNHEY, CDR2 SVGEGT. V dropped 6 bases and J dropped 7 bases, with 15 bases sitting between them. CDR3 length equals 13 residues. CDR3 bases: TGTGCCAGCAGAGACACAGGTTCTCTTGAAGCTTTCTTT. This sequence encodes CASRDTGSLEAFF.

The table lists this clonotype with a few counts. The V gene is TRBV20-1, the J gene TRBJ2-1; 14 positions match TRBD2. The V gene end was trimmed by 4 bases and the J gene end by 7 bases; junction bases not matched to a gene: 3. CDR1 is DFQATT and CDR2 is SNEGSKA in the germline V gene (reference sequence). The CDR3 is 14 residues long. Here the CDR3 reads CSATGTSGSNEQFF. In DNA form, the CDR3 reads TGCAGTGCTACCGGGACTAGCGGGAGTAATGAGCAGTTCTTC.

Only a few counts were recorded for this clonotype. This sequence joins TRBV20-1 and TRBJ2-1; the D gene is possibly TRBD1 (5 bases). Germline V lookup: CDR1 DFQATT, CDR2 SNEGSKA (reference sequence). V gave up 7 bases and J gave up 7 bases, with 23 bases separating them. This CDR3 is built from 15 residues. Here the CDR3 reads CSVDQARASGNEQFF. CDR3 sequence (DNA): TGCAGTGTGGATCAAGCCAGGGCCTCTGGGAATGAGCAGTTCTTC.

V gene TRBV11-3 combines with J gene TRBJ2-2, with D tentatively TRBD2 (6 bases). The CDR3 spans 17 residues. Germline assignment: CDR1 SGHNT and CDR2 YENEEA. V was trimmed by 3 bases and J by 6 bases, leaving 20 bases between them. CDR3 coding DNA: TGTGCCAGCAGCTTCCCGAGGGTAGCGGCTTCACCCGGGGAGCTGTTTTTT. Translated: CASSFPRVAASPGELFF.

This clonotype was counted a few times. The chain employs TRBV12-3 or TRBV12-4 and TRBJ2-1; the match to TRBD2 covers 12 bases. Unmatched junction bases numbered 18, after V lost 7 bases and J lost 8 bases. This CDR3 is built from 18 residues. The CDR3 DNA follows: TGTGCCAGCATATCCCGGCTAGCGGGAGGGAGGGGTGGGCATGAGCAGTTCTTC. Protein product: CASISRLAGGRGGHEQFF.

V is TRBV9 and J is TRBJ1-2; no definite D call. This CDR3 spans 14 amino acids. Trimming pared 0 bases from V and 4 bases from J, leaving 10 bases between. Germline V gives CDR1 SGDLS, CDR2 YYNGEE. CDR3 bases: TGTGCCAGCAGCGTAGCTACGGGAGTCTATGGCTACACCTTC. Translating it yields CASSVATGVYGYTF.

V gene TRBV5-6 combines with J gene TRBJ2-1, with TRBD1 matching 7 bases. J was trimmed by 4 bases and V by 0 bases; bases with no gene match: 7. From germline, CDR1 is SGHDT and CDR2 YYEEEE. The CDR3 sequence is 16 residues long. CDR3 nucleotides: TGTGCCAGCAGCTTGGAGAGGGGGCGGAGGTACAATGAGCAGTTCTTC. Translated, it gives CASSLERGRRYNEQFF.

For the CDR3, the DNA is TGCGCCAGCAGTCAGCGAGAGTCGCGAAGTGATGAGCAGTTCTTC. Protein: CASSQRESRSDEQFF. V and J are TRBV23-1 and TRBJ2-1; D remains unclear. TRBV23-1 counts as an open reading frame of uncertain function. V was shortened by 3 bases and J by 8 bases, with 17 bases between the two germline ends. This CDR3 is 15 amino acids long.

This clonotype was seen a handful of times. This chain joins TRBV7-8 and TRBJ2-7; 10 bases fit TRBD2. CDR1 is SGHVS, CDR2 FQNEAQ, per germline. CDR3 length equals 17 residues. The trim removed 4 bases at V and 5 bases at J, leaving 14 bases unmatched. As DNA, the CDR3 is TGTGCCAGCAGCTCAGGGACGTCTAGCGGGAGTATGCACGAGCAGTACTTC. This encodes CASSSGTSSGSMHEQYF.

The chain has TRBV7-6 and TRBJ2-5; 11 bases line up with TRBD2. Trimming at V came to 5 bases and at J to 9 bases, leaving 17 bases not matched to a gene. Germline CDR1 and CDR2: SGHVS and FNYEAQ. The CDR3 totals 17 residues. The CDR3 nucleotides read TGTGCCAGCAGCCCCATCCTACTACTAGCGGGGGTTTCACCCCAGTACTTC. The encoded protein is CASSPILLLAGVSPQYF. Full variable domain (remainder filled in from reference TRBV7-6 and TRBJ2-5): GAGVSQSPRYKVTKRGQDVALRCDPISGHVSLYWYRQALGQGPEFLTYFNYEAQQDKSGLPNDRFSAERPEGSISTLTIQRTEQRDSAMYRCASSPILLLAGVSPQYFGPGTRLLVL.

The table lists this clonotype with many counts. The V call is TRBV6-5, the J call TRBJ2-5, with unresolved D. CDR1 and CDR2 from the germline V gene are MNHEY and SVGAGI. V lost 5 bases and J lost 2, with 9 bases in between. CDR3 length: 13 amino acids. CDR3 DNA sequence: TGTGCCAGCAGTCGAGATTTTCAAGAGACCCAGTACTTC. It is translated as CASSRDFQETQYF.

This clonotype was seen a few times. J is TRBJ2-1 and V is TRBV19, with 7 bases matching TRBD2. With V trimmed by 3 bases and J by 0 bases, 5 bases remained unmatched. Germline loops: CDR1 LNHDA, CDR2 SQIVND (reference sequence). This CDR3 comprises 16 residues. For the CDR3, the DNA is TGTGCCAGTAGTATGGAGCGGGAAGACTCCTACAATGAGCAGTTCTTC. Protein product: CASSMEREDSYNEQFF.

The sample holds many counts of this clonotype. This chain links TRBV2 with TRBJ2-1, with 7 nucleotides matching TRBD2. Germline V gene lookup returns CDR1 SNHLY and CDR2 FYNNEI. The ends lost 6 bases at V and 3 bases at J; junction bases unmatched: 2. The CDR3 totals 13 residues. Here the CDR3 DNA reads TGTGCCAGCAGCCGGGGGGACTACAATGAGCAGTTCTTC. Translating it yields CASSRGDYNEQFF.

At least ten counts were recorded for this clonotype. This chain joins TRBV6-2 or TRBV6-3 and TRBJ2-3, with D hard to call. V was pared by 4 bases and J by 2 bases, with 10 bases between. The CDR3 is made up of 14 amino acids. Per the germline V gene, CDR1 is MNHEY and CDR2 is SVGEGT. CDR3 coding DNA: TGTGCCAGCAGTTCGGGCGACCACACAGATACGCAGTATTTT. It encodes CASSSGDHTDTQYF.

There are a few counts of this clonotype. The DNA for the CDR3 is TGTGCCAGCAGTTTGGAGGCAGGGGGACGGTGTGGCTACACCTTC. Its protein is CASSLEAGGRCGYTF. The rearrangement joins TRBV12-3 or TRBV12-4 to TRBJ1-2; TRBD1 agrees at 7 bases. J lost 7 bases, V lost 3 bases, and 11 bases had no gene match. This CDR3 has 15 residues.

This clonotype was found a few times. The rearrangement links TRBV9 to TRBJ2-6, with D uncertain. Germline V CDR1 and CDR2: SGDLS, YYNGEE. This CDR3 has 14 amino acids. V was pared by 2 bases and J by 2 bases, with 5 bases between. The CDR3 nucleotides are TGTGCCAGCAGCGTGAATCCTGGGGCCAACGTCCTGACTTTC. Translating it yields CASSVNPGANVLTF. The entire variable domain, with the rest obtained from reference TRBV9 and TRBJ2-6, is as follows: DSGVTQTPKHLITATGQRVTLRCSPRSGDLSVYWYQQSLDQGLQFLIQYYNGEERAKGNILERFSAQQFPDLHSELNLSSLELGDSALYFCASSVNPGANVLTFGAGSRLTVL.

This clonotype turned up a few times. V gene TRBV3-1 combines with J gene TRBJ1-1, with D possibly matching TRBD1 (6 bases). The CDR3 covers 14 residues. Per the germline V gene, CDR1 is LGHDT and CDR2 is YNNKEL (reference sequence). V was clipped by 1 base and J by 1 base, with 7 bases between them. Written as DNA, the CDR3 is TGTGCCAGCAGCCAAGTACAGGGGAACACTGAAGCTTTCTTT. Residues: CASSQVQGNTEAFF.

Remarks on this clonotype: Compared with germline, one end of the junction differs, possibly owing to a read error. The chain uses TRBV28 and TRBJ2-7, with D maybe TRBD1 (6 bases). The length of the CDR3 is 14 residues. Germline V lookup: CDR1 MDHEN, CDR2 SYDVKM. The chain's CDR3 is CASSRGQPPYDQYF. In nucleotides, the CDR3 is TGTGCCAGCAGCCGCGGACAGCCTCCCTACGATCAGTACTTC.

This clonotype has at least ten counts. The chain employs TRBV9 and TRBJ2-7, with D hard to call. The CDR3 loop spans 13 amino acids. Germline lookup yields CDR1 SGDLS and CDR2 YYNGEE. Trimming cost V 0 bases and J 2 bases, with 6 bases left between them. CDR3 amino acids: CASSVGLTYEQYF. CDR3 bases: TGTGCCAGCAGCGTAGGCCTGACCTACGAGCAGTACTTC.

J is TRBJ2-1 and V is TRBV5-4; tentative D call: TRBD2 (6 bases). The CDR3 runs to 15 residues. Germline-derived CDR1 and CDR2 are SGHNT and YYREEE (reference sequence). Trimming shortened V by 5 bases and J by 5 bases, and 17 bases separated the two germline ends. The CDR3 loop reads CASSDGGVRHNEQFF. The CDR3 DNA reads TGTGCCAGCAGTGACGGGGGAGTCCGTCACAATGAGCAGTTCTTC.

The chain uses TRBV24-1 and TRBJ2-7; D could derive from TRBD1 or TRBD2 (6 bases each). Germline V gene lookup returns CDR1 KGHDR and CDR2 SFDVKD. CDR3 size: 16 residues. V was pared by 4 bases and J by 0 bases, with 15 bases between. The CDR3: CATSEPERGDSYEQYF. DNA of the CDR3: TGTGCCACCAGTGAACCGGAGAGGGGGGACTCCTACGAGCAGTACTTC.

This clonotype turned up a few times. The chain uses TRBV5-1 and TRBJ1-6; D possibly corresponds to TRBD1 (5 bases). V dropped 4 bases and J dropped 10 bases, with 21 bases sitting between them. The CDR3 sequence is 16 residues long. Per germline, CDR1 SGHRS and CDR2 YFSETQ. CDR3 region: CASSPDGRGSGSPLHF. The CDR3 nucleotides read TGCGCCAGCAGCCCGGACGGACGGGGGAGTGGGTCACCCCTCCACTTT.

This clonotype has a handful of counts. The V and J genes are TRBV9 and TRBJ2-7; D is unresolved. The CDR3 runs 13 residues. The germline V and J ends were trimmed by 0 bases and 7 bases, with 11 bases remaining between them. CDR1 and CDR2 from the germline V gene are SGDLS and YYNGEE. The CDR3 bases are TGTGCCAGCAGCGTAGTGACCAACGGGGAGCAGTACTTC. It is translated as CASSVVTNGEQYF.

The CDR3 reads CASTHRDGPYEQYF. The CDR3 DNA reads as TGTGCCAGCACCCACCGGGACGGTCCCTACGAGCAGTACTTC. This chain uses TRBV6-6 with TRBJ2-7, with D possibly called TRBD1 or TRBD2 (5 bases each). The germline CDR1 and CDR2 sequences are MNHNY and SVGAGI (reference sequence). The CDR3 sequence is 14 residues long. The V gene lost 7 bases and the J gene lost 2 bases, with 15 bases spanning the gap.

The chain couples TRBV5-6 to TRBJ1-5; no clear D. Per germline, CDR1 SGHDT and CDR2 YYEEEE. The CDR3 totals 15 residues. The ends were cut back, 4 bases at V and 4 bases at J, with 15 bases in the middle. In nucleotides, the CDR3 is TGTGCCAGCAGCCGTAGCCCGACGGGGAATCAGCCCCAGCATTTT. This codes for CASSRSPTGNQPQHF. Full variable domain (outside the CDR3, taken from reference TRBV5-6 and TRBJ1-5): DAGVTQSPTHLIKTRGQQVTLRCSPKSGHDTVSWYQQALGQGPQFIFQYYEEEERQRGNFPDRFSGHQFPNYSSELNVNALLLGDSALYLCASSRSPTGNQPQHFGDGTRLSIL.

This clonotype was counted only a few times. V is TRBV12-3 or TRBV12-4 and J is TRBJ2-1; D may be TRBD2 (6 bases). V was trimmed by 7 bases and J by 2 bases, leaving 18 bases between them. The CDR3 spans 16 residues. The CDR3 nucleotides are TGTGCCAGCACCTTCCTTCGGGGGAGAGCCTACAATGAGCAGTTCTTC. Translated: CASTFLRGRAYNEQFF.

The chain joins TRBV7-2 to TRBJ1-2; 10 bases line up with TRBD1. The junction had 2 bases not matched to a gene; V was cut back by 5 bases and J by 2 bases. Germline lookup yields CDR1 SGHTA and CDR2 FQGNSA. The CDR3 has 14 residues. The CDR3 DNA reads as TGTGCCAGCAGCCGGACAGGGGGGAACTATGGCTACACCTTC. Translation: CASSRTGGNYGYTF.

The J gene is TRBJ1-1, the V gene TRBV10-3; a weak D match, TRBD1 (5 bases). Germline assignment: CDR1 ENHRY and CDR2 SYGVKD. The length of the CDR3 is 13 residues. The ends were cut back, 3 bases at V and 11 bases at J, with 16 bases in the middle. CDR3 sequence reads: CAISEREGIGAFF. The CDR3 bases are TGTGCCATCAGTGAACGGGAGGGGATCGGGGCTTTCTTT.